This T cell receptor (beta chain) derives from a study of long-term antiretroviral therapy in people with HIV. Survey-level immunoSEQ v3.0 assays were run. Only in-frame clones appear in the TCRdb table, and some are missing; sequencing was by immunoSEQ multiplex PCR. Here the sample spans 20,000 to 25,000 clones, about 86% being singletons. The sequence was collected from a man younger than 35 with HIV. The sample here was unsorted PBMCs, taken 3 years after starting antiretroviral therapy.

As DNA, the CDR3 is TGTGCCAGCAGCCCCCGGACAGGGGGGAATGAAAAACTGTTTTTT. This encodes CASSPRTGGNEKLFF. This chain connects TRBV6-1 to TRBJ1-4, with 10 bases that match TRBD1. The germline V gene encodes CDR1 MNHNS and CDR2 SASEGT. Germline trimming cut 6 bases from V and 5 bases from J; bases unmatched to any gene: 6. The CDR3 contains 15 residues.